The 16 T cell receptor beta chains below come from one sample, sequenced in a study of blood T cell repertoires in COVID-19. Using immunoSEQ multiplex PCR, the repertoire was profiled, and TCRdb retains in-frame clones only, with some absent. Of approximately 120,000 clones detected, approximately 85% appear once; the ten largest clones hold 3.2%. What was sequenced was peripheral blood. The receptors originated from a woman aged 80 or over with COVID-19, enrolled during active disease.

This sequence joins TRBV2 and TRBJ2-6, with 8 bases that match TRBD1. Germline V CDR1 and CDR2: SNHLY, FYNNEI. The CDR3 spans 15 residues. Trimming took 4 bases from V and 9 from J; bases not matched to a gene: 8. The CDR3 sequence: CASSVLGQGINVLTF. The CDR3 DNA reads TGTGCCAGCAGTGTTCTAGGACAGGGTATCAACGTCCTGACTTTC.

The table lists this clone with a count of one. CDR3 loop: CASRLIHSGLGDKQFF. The CDR3 DNA reads as TGTGCCAGTAGATTAATCCATAGCGGGCTAGGTGATAAGCAGTTCTTC. The V call is TRBV19, the J call TRBJ2-1; 7 bases fit TRBD2. In germline, CDR1 is LNHDA, CDR2 SQIVND (reference sequence). This CDR3 has 16 amino acids. The V segment lost 6 bases and the J segment 11 bases; nucleotides outside the gene matches: 19.

The rearrangement joins TRBV7-2 to TRBJ2-7; a weak D match, TRBD1 (5 bases). This CDR3 is 15 amino acids long. CDR1 SGHTA and CDR2 FQGNSA come from the germline V gene. V was cut by 5 bases and J by 1 base, with 15 bases left in between. The CDR3 nucleotides read TGTGCCAGCAGCACAGGACGTATTCGTTCCTACGAGCAGTACTTC. Encoded protein: CASSTGRIRSYEQYF.

The chain couples TRBV2 to TRBJ1-6; 10 bases agree with TRBD1. CDR1 and CDR2 from the germline V gene are SNHLY and FYNNEI. V shed 7 bases, J shed 11 bases, and the junction held 11 bases outside the gene matches. The CDR3 is made up of 15 amino acids. The CDR3 sequence is CASTREDRGGAPLHF. For the CDR3, the DNA is TGTGCCAGCACCCGGGAGGACAGGGGGGGAGCACCCCTCCACTTT.

This clone has a count of ten or more. V usage is TRBV20-1 and J usage is TRBJ2-5, with D unresolved. Germline assignment: CDR1 DFQATT and CDR2 SNEGSKA (reference sequence). The CDR3 totals 11 residues. The V end lost 6 bases, the J end lost 4 bases, and 9 bases lay between the germline ends. CDR3 sequence reads: CSAGVGETQYF. Written as DNA, the CDR3 is TGCAGTGCAGGAGTGGGAGAGACCCAGTACTTC.

The V gene is TRBV6-5, the J gene TRBJ1-1; 8 positions agree with TRBD1. CDR1 and CDR2 (germline): MNHEY, SVGAGI. Trimming removed 4 bases from V and 0 bases from J; junction bases left unmatched: 1. The CDR3 extends over 14 amino acids. CDR3 residues: CASSSDRVNTEAFF. In nucleotides, the CDR3 is TGTGCCAGCAGTTCGGACAGGGTGAACACTGAAGCTTTCTTT.

The chain uses TRBV19 and TRBJ1-1; 9 nucleotides match TRBD1. Germline-derived CDR1 and CDR2 are LNHDA and SQIVND (reference sequence). The V segment lost 9 bases and the J segment 4 bases; nucleotides outside the gene matches: 9. CDR3 size: 14 residues. The CDR3 loop reads CASYSPGQGTEAFF. CDR3 coding DNA: TGTGCCAGCTATAGCCCGGGACAGGGCACTGAAGCTTTCTTT.

This clone was found a few times. The CDR3 loop is CASSRDTQNIQYF. The CDR3 DNA follows: TGTGCCAGCAGCAGGGACACCCAAAACATTCAGTACTTC. This chain joins TRBV6-2 or TRBV6-3 and TRBJ2-4, with a tentative D call TRBD1 (6 bases). Germline V gene data show CDR1 as MNHEY and CDR2 as SVGEGT. This CDR3 is 13 amino acids long. V was clipped by 6 bases and J by 5 bases, with 11 bases between them.

The V call is TRBV6-1, the J call TRBJ1-3; D not resolved. Trimming pared 1 base from V and 2 bases from J, leaving 9 bases between. This CDR3 spans 15 amino acids. Looked up from germline, CDR1 is MNHNS and CDR2 is SASEGT. DNA for the CDR3: TGTGCCAGCAGTGAAGGTCGCAGGCCTGGAAACACCATATATTTT. This codes for CASSEGRRPGNTIYF.

CDR3 residues: CASSRTGGYNEQFF. The CDR3 bases are TGTGCCAGCAGCCGGACAGGGGGTTACAATGAGCAGTTCTTC. This chain joins TRBV6-4 and TRBJ2-1; 10 bases match TRBD1. CDR3 length equals 14 residues. In germline, CDR1 is MRHNA, CDR2 SNTAGT. The V segment lost 6 bases and the J segment 4 bases; nucleotides outside the gene matches: 3.

The genes are TRBV4-2 and TRBJ2-2; 9 nucleotides line up with TRBD2. Trimming removed 1 base from V and 5 bases from J; junction bases left unmatched: 8. The CDR3 is 17 amino acids. The germline V gene encodes CDR1 LGHNA and CDR2 YNFKEQ. The CDR3 nucleotides are TGTGCCAGCAGCCAAGGAACAGCGGGAGGTTTGACCGGGGAGCTGTTTTTT. It yields the protein CASSQGTAGGLTGELFF.

The rearrangement uses TRBV9 and TRBJ2-4; 10 nucleotides match TRBD2. Germline V gives CDR1 SGDLS, CDR2 YYNGEE. V was clipped by 3 bases and J by 3 bases; unmatched bases: 18. The CDR3 spans 20 residues. The CDR3 protein is CASSATPGLASPSGKNIQYF. CDR3 bases: TGTGCCAGCAGCGCTACTCCGGGACTAGCGAGTCCTTCGGGCAAAAACATTCAGTACTTC.

This rearrangement joins TRBV28 to TRBJ1-1; possible D gene TRBD1, 5 bases. The CDR3 has 15 residues. V was pared by 5 bases and J by 1 base, with 14 bases between. Germline values: CDR1 MDHEN, CDR2 SYDVKM. Written as DNA, the CDR3 is TGTGCCAGCAGTACCAACCCGACAGAGAACACTGAAGCTTTCTTT. This gives the protein CASSTNPTENTEAFF.

This clone occurred once. The chain recombines TRBV15 with TRBJ1-2; 9 bases line up with TRBD1. Germline CDR1 and CDR2: LNHNV and YYDKDF (reference sequence). Trimming took 4 bases from V and 8 from J; bases not matched to a gene: 11. CDR3 length equals 15 residues. Here the CDR3 DNA reads TGTGCCACCAGCATAGAAAGGACAGGGGCTCGAGGCTACACCTTC. Translated: CATSIERTGARGYTF.

The genes are TRBV6-2 or TRBV6-3 and TRBJ1-1; maybe TRBD1 (6 bases). The V end was cut by 0 bases, the J end by 4 bases, with 9 bases between. This CDR3 region has 14 residues. Germline CDR1 reads MNHEY; CDR2 reads SVGEGT. In nucleotides, the CDR3 is TGTGCCAGCAGTTACTCGACAGGACTCACTGAAGCTTTCTTT. It codes for CASSYSTGLTEAFF.

The sample holds a few counts of this clone. The chain joins TRBV6-2 or TRBV6-3 to TRBJ2-7, with a tentative D call TRBD1 (6 bases). V was trimmed by 3 bases and J by 6 bases, leaving 15 bases between them. The germline V gene encodes CDR1 MNHEY and CDR2 SVGEGT. CDR3 length: 14 amino acids. The CDR3 here is CASSYEVTRGEQYF. The CDR3 coding sequence is TGTGCCAGCAGTTATGAGGTAACCAGGGGCGAGCAGTACTTC.